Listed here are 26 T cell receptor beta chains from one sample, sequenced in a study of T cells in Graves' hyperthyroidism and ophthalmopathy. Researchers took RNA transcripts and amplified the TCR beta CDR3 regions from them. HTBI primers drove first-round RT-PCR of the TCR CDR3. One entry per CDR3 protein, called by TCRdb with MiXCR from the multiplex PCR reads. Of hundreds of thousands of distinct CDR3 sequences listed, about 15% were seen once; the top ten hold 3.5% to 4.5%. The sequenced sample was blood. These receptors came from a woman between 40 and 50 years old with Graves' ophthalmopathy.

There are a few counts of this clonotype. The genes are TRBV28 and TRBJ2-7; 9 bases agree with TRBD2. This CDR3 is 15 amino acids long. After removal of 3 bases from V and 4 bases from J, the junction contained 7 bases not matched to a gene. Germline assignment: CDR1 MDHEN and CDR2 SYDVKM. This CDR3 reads CASSFRGLAQYEQYF. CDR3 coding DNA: TGTGCCAGCAGTTTTCGCGGACTAGCGCAATACGAGCAGTACTTC.

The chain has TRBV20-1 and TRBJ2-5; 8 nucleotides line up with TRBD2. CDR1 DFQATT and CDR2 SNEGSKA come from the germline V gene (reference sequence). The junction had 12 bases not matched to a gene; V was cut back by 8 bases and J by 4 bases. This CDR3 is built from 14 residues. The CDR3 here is CSTWSGSYLETQYF. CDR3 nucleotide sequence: TGCAGTACCTGGAGCGGGAGTTACCTAGAGACCCAGTACTTC.

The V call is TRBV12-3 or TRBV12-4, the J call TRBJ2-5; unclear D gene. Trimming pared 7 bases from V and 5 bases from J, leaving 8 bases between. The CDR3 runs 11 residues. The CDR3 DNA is TGTGCCAGCACCTTTGCCGAGACCCAGTACTTC. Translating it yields CASTFAETQYF.

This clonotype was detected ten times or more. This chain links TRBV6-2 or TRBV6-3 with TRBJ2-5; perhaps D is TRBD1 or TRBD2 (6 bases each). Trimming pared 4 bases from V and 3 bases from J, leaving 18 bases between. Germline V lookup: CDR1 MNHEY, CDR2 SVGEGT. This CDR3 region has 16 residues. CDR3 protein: CASSSGQFGGEETQYF. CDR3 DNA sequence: TGTGCCAGCAGTTCCGGACAGTTCGGCGGGGAAGAGACCCAGTACTTC.

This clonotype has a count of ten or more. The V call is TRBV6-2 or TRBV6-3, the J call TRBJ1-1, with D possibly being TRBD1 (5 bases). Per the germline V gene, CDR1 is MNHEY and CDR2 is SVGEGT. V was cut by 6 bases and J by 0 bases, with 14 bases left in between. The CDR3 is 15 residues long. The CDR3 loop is CASSQGAEMNTEAFF. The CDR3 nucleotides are TGTGCCAGCAGCCAAGGGGCAGAGATGAACACTGAAGCTTTCTTT.

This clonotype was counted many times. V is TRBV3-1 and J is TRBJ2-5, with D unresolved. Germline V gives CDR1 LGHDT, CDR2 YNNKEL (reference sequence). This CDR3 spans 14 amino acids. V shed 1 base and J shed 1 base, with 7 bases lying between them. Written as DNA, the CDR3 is TGTGCCAGCAGCCAAGCTTCGCGCCAAGAGACCCAGTACTTC. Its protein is CASSQASRQETQYF.

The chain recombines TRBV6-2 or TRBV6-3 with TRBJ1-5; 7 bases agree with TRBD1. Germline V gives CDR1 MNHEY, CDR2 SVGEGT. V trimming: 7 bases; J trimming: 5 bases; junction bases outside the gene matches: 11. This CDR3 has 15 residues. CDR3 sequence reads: CASTNRQGLDQPQHF. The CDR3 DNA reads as TGTGCCAGCACCAACAGACAGGGATTGGATCAGCCCCAGCATTTT.

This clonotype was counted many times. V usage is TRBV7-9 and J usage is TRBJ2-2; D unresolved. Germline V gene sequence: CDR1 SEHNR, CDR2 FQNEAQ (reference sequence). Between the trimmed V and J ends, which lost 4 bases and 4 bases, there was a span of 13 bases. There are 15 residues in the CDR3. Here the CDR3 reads CASSSIRLGTGELFF. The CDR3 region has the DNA TGTGCCAGCAGCTCAATCCGCTTGGGCACCGGGGAGCTGTTTTTT.

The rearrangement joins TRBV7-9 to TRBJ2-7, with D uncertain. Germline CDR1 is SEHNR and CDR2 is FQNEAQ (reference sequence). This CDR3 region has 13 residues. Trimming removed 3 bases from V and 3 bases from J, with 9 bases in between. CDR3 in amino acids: CASSLTDDYEQYF. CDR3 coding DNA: TGTGCCAGCAGCTTGACCGACGACTACGAGCAGTACTTC.

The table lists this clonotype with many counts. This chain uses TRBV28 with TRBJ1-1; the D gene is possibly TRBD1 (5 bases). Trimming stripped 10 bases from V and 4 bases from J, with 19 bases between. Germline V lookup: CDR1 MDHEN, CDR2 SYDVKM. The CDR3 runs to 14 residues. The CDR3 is CAISGPGRGTEAFF. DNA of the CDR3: TGTGCCATAAGCGGCCCGGGGAGGGGCACTGAAGCTTTCTTT.

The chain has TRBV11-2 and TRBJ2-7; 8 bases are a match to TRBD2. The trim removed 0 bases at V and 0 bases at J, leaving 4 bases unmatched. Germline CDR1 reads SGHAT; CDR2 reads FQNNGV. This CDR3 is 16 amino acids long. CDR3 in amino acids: CASSLDLAGHSYEQYF. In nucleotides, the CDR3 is TGTGCCAGCAGCTTAGACCTAGCGGGCCACTCCTACGAGCAGTACTTC.

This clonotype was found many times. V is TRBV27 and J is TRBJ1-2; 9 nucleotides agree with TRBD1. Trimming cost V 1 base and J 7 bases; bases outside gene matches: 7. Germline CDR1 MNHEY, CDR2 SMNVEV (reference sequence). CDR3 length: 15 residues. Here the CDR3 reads CASSLFPQGASGYTF. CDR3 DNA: TGTGCCAGCAGTTTATTTCCACAGGGGGCTTCTGGCTACACCTTC.

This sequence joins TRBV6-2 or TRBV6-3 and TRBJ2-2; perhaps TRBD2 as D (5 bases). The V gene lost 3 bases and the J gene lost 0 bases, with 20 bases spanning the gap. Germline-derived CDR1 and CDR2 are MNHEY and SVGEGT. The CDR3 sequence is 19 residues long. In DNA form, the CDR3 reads TGTGCCAGCAGTTATGGGAGAAGTGGCCCTCCCCCGAACACCGGGGAGCTGTTTTTT. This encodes CASSYGRSGPPPNTGELFF.

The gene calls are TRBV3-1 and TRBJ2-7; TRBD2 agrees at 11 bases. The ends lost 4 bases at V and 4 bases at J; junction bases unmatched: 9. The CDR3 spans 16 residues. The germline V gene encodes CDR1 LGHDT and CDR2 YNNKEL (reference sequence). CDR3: CASSPALLAGGYEQYF. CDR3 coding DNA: TGTGCCAGCAGCCCAGCCCTCCTAGCGGGGGGATACGAGCAGTACTTC.

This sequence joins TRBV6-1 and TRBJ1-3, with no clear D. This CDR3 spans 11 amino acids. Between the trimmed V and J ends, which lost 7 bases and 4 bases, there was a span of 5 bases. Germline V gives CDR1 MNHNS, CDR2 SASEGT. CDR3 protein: CASTLGNTIYF. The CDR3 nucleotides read TGTGCCAGCACCCTCGGAAACACCATATATTTT.

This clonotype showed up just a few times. This CDR3 reads CASSSIRGENYGYTF. CDR3 DNA: TGTGCCAGCAGTTCAATCAGGGGGGAAAACTATGGCTACACCTTC. V gene TRBV27 combines with J gene TRBJ1-2; 7 bases match TRBD1. This CDR3 has 15 amino acids. V lost 4 bases, J lost 2 bases, and 7 bases stayed unmatched. Looked up from germline, CDR1 is MNHEY and CDR2 is SMNVEV (reference sequence).

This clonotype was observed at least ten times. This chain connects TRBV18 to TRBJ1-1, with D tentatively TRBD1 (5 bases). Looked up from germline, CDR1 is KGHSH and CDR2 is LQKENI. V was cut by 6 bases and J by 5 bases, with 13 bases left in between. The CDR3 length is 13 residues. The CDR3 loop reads CASSEGRETEAFF. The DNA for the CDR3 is TGTGCCAGCTCCGAGGGGCGAGAAACTGAAGCTTTCTTT.

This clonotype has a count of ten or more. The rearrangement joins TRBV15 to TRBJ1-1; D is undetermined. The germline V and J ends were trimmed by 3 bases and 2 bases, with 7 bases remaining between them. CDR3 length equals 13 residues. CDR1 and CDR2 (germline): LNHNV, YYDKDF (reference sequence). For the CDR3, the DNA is TGTGCCACCAGCAGCCACACTAACACTGAAGCTTTCTTT. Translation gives CATSSHTNTEAFF.

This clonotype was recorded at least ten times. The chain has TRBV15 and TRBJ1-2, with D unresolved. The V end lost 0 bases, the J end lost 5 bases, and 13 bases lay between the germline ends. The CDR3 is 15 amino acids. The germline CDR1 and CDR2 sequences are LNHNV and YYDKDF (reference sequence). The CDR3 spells CATSRDAGVRYGYTF. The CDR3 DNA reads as TGTGCCACCAGCAGAGATGCCGGGGTTAGGTATGGCTACACCTTC.

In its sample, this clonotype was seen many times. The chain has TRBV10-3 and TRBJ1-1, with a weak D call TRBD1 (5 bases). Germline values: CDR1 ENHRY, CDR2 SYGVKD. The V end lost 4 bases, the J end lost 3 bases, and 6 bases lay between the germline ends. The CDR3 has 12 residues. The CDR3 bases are TGTGCCATCAGTGGGGGGGACACTGAAGCTTTCTTT. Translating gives CAISGGDTEAFF.

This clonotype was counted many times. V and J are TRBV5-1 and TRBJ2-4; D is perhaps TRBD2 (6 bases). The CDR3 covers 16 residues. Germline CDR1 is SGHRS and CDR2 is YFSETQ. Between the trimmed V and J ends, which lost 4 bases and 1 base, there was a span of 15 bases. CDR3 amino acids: CASSPRDTSAKNIQYF. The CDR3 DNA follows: TGCGCCAGCAGCCCCCGAGACACTAGCGCCAAAAACATTCAGTACTTC.

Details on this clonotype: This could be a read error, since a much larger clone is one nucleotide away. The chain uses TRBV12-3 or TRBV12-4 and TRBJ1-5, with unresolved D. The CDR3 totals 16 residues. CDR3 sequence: CASGLSGRGGNQPQHF. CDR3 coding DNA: TGTGCCAGCGGTTTATCGGGGAGAGGCGGCAATCAGCCCCAGCATTTT.

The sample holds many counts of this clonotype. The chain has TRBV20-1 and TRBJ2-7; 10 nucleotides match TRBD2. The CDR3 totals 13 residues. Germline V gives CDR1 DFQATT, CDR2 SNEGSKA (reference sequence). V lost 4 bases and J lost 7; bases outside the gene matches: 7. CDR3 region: CSAISSGSGEQYF. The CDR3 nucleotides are TGCAGTGCTATCTCTAGCGGGAGTGGGGAGCAGTACTTC.

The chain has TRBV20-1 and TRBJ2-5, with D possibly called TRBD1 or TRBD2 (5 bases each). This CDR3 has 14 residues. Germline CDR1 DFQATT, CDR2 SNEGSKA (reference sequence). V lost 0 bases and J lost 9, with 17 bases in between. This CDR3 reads CSARDGQPQEAQYF. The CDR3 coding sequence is TGCAGTGCTAGAGACGGACAACCGCAGGAGGCCCAGTACTTC.

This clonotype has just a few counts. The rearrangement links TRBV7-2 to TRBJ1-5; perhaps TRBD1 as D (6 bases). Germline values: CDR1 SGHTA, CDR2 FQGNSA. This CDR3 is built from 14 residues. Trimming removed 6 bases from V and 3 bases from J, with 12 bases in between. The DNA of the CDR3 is TGTGCCAGCAGAACCCGGGACACCAATCAGCCCCAGCATTTT. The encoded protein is CASRTRDTNQPQHF.

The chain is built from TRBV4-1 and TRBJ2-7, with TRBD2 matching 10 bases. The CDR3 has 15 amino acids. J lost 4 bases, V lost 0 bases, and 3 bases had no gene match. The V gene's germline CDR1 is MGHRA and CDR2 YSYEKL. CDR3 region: CASSQEGTSAYEQYF. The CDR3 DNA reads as TGCGCCAGCAGCCAAGAGGGGACTAGCGCTTACGAGCAGTACTTC.